This TCR beta chain was identified during a study of blood T cells in healthy people across ages. This clonotype was observed once. This clone may be a read error of a much larger clone one base away. Together with a sample-barcoded 5' primer, a J-beta primer mix was included in a second PCR lasting about 6 to 11 cycles. Via MiXCR, TCRdb re-called the 5' RACE reads, giving one row per CDR3 protein. Among 800,000 to 950,000 distinct CDR3 sequences, 25% to 30% were seen once, and the ten largest hold roughly 10%. Germline-derived CDR1 and CDR2 are SGHTA and FQGNSA. The germline V and J ends were trimmed by 4 bases and 7 bases, with 14 bases remaining between them. The CDR3 runs 14 residues. The data also belong to a second study, concerning T cells of mothers and their children.

The chain combines TRBV7-2 with TRBJ2-1; no firm D call. This TCR was recovered from a woman in her forties in good health. The sequenced sample was blood. The CDR3, as DNA: TGTGCCAGCAGCTGGAGTGCGGTTAGGAATGAGCAGTTCTTC. Translated, it gives CASSWSAVRNEQFF. The complete variable domain, with remaining parts taken from reference TRBV7-2 and TRBJ2-1, reads GAGVSQSPSNKVTEKGKDVELRCDPISGHTALYWYRQSLGQGLEFLIYFQGNSAPDKSGLPSDRFSAERTGGSVSTLTIQRTQQEDSAVYLCASSWSAVRNEQFFGPGTRLTVL.